Shown below are 3 T cell receptor beta chains from a single sample sequenced in a study of cytomegalovirus exposure and HLA in healthy donors. In the PCR, 60 Vbeta and 13 Jbeta primers were used. Sequencing was performed with immunoSEQ multiplex PCR; in TCRdb, only in-frame clones are kept and a portion is missing. The table has more than 95,000 clones, roughly 80% seen once. The sequenced material came from PBMCs. These receptors were obtained from a man aged 18 to 29 in good health and CMV-seropositive.

V usage is TRBV6-5 and J usage is TRBJ1-2, with D tentatively TRBD1 (6 bases). V dropped 5 bases and J dropped 9 bases, with 22 bases sitting between them. Germline V lookup: CDR1 MNHEY, CDR2 SVGAGI. The CDR3 sequence is 15 residues long. Written as DNA, the CDR3 is TGTGCCAGCAGTCGCGAATATCAGGGGAGTAGGAGCTACACCTTC. It specifies CASSREYQGSRSYTF.

The V gene is TRBV11-2, the J gene TRBJ2-1; 8 bases fit TRBD1. This CDR3 region has 14 residues. V lost 5 bases, J lost 6 bases, and 6 bases stayed unmatched. CDR1 and CDR2 from the germline V gene are SGHAT and FQNNGV. The CDR3: CASSRQGLGNEQFF. The CDR3 DNA sequence: TGTGCCAGCAGCCGACAGGGGTTGGGCAATGAGCAGTTCTTC. Supplemented by reference TRBV11-2 and TRBJ2-1, the full variable domain reads EAGVAQSPRYKIIEKRQSVAFWCNPISGHATLYWYQQILGQGPKLLIQFQNNGVVDDSQLPKDRFSAERLKGVDSTLKIQPAKLEDSAVYLCASSRQGLGNEQFFGPGTRLTVL.

The J gene is TRBJ2-3, the V gene TRBV7-2; no clear D gene. Trimming removed 1 base at V and 0 bases at J, with 8 bases between. The CDR3 runs to 15 residues. Germline CDR1 is SGHTA and CDR2 is FQGNSA. The CDR3: CASSLVVTSTDTQYF. As DNA, the CDR3 is TGTGCCAGCAGCTTAGTGGTAACTAGCACAGATACGCAGTATTTT. Looking up the rest from reference TRBV7-2 and TRBJ2-3 gives the full variable domain: GAGVSQSPSNKVTEKGKDVELRCDPISGHTALYWYRQSLGQGLEFLIYFQGNSAPDKSGLPSDRFSAERTGGSVSTLTIQRTQQEDSAVYLCASSLVVTSTDTQYFGPGTRLTVL.